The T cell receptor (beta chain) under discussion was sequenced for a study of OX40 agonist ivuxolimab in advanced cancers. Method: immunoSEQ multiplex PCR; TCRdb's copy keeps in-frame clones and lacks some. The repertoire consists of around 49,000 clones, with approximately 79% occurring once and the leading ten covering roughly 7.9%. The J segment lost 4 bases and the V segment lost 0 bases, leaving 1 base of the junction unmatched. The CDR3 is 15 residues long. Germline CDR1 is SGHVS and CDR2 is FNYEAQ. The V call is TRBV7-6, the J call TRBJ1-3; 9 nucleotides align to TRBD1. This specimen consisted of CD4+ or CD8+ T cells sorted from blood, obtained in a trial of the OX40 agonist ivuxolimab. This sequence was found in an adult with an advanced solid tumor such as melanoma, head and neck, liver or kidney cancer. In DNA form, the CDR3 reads TGTGCCAGCAGCTTAGCCGGGACAGGGGGAAACACCATATATTTT. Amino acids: CASSLAGTGGNTIYF.